This T cell receptor (beta chain) emerged from a study of blood T cells in healthy people across ages (dated by TCRdb to the mid-2010s). Regarding the complete study: In model experiments, template switching captured roughly one uniquely barcoded TCR beta cDNA molecule for every two T cells. Using deep sequencing normalized with unique cDNA molecular identifiers, the study measured how TCR beta repertoire diversity changes with age. The donors were divided into four age groups: young (average approximately 17 years), middle-aged (roughly 40), aged (approximately 62) and long-lived (roughly 82). Using the same blood draw, the study looked at two additional independent replicas of 1 million unique cDNA reads for two donors, one aged 18 to 30 and the other aged 80 or older. To avoid experimental bias, donors of different ages were spread randomly across the sequencing lanes. The full study reports these points: Because profiling used bulk unsorted PBMCs, naive and antigen-experienced compartments could not be compared conclusively. As age increased, observed TCR beta diversity per million T cells dropped in a roughly linear way, and a significant reduction was already evident by age 40. Total diversity estimates from one million sequenced T cells were considered lower bounds and underestimates. The CMV infection status of donors was not known, potentially confounding age-related changes in expanded clonotypes. Compared with the aged group, the long-lived group had more naive CD4+ T cells, fewer expanded clones and increased TCR diversity, a pattern suggesting age selection. Observed TCR beta diversity correlated strongly with the percentage of naive T cells measured by flow cytometry.

The CDR3 contains 14 residues, cysteine and phenylalanine counted. The only DNA kept is the CDR3, 42 bases in frame from the first base. V is cut by 1 base and J by 4 bases, and the space between the germline ends is 9 bases. As encoded in the germline V gene, CDR1 is SGHAT while CDR2 is FQNNGV. Donors were about 36 systemically healthy Caucasian individuals from Russia aged about 6 to 100 years. Roughly 9.5 milliliters of peripheral blood were drawn from each donor into EDTA-treated Vacutainer tubes. Ficoll-Paque density-gradient centrifugation was used to isolate PBMCs, with at least 6.5 million per sample. Total RNA was extracted from PBMCs with Trizol reagent, with at least 6 micrograms obtained per sample. For every donor, an aliquot of PBMCs went through flow cytometry to measure the percentages of naive CD45RAhigh/CD27high T cells. The library was made by 5' RACE. TCRdb names Illumina HiSeq 2500 as the instrument used. A second PCR of 7 to 11 cycles was run with a J-beta primer mix and a sample-barcoded 5' primer. A template-switch 5' adaptor carrying 12 random nucleotides introduced a unique molecular identifier onto each TCR beta cDNA molecule. Each sample yielded at least 3 million CDR3-containing paired-end reads. First-strand cDNA was synthesized from all RNA with the Mint cDNA synthesis kit, primed by a TRBC-specific oligonucleotide. All cDNA was treated with uracil-DNA glycosylase and then went through a first 18-cycle PCR with the universal primers M1SS and BC2_uni_R. As for the original processing: Each sample was normalized by randomly selecting 1 million high-quality reads, each carrying a distinct molecular identifier. Reads sharing molecular identifiers were discarded rather than binned into consensus sequences. MiTCR, set to a Q25 quality threshold and the strictest error-elimination algorithm, was used for CDR3 identification, clonotype clustering and error correction. A nonparametric unseen species model with Euler transformation was used to estimate lower-bound total TCR beta diversity. TCRdb reprocessed the public reads (quality trimming at Q25 with fastp, clone calling with MiXCR) and kept in-frame beta chains. When rows share a CDR3 protein, they turn into one entry using the most common DNA and genes. TCRdb assigned the V and J calls; the authors' analysis was not used. The sample table holds about 1.4 million distinct CDR3 sequences, of which roughly 59% were seen once. Over 5.5% of the sample is in the top ten clones.

On this clonotype: Its binding antigen is unknown. No quality values exist for individual bases; no much larger clone is one base distant.

The receptor chain draws on TRBV11-2 and TRBJ2-3; the best D guess is TRBD2, with 5 bases matching. This clonotype was obtained from a man between 18 and 35 years old in good health. Specimen: blood. Read as DNA, the sequence is TGTGCCAGCAGCTTAGGAGGGCTACCAGATACGCAGTATTTT. Its translation is CASSLGGLPDTQYF.